One T cell receptor (beta chain) is described in this entry. The antigen this receptor binds is unknown. The sample holds no much larger clone one base away, and base qualities are not on file. The cohort was made up of roughly 670 healthy bone marrow donors. At the time of sampling, every cohort member was nominally healthy, though immune exposures that went unrecorded were likely present. The donor tested CMV seropositive, placing the donor among the 250 to 350 seropositive members of the cohort. A peripheral blood sample was provided by each donor, and peripheral blood mononuclear cells were used for TCR beta sequencing. Genomic DNA was extracted from the blood cell samples with the Qiagen DNeasy Blood Extraction Kit. The entry originates in a study of cytomegalovirus exposure and HLA in healthy donors (dated by TCRdb to 2016 to 2017). A note on the overall study: In an earlier analysis of 550 to 750 of the donors, about 260 Gb of sequence data and 100 million or so unique TCR beta sequences from about 179 million T cells were reported. Roughly 300 gigabases of sequencing data and around 88 million unique TCR sequences made up an early release that covered fewer than 650 HLA-typed donors. Of the 350 to 450 genotyped donors, 65% to 90% were placed in the genetic ancestry cluster associated with self-reported Caucasian donors. The study aimed to test whether signatures of past pathogen exposure could be identified by cataloging public T cell receptors. The study profiled the T cell repertoires of 550 to 700 subjects by immunosequencing and related them to cytomegalovirus serostatus. Besides the first cohort of roughly 640 subjects, a separate validation cohort made up of over a hundred different subjects was used. To predict cytomegalovirus infection status, the study brought together high-throughput TCR immunosequencing, statistical association of individual TCRs with disease status, and machine learning. A later analysis re-analyzed previously published TCR beta repertoires from roughly 600 donors and added high-resolution HLA genotyping to study TCR occurrence patterns. The later analysis used no new phenotypic data to find candidate immune exposures, relying instead on TCR beta sequences and their occurrence across donors. An earlier analysis of 587 of the donors used high-throughput TCR beta sequencing to judge whether each TCR beta V gene segment behaved as functional or pseudogenic. Donor age, sex, ethnicity and CMV serostatus were collected together with the repertoire data. Genome-wide SNP genotypes for about 55% of the roughly 670 donors were used in a later genetic analysis, which treated that subset as a discovery cohort. All discovery cohort repertoires had been generated on a single sequencing platform. HLA typing covered class I and class II loci at four-digit resolution. The number of typed donors differed by locus: roughly 629-640 for A, B, C, DRB1 and DQB1; some 540 for DQA1; some 590 for DPA1; and roughly 450 for DPB1. Roughly 5 DR-DQ haplotypes were handled as single units for association and clustering, since linkage in the cohort was strong. Among roughly 400 genotyped donors of the cohort, an average of roughly 240,000 unique TCR beta nucleotide sequences were sequenced per donor, about a sixth of them non-productive.

There are 16 amino acids in the CDR3, from cysteine to phenylalanine inclusive. Only the CDR3 part of the read is kept: 48 bases, read in frame from the first base. Ends trimmed: V by 1 base, J by 6 bases; bases unmatched to a gene: 7. The germline V gene specifies SNHLY as CDR1 and FYNNEI as CDR2. The library was built by means of the immunoSEQ multiplex PCR assay. For the multiplex PCR, a mixture combining 60 forward primers for TCR Vbeta segments and 13 reverse primers for TCR Jbeta segments was used. The CDR3 region of rearranged TCR beta genes was amplified from genomic DNA by a multiplex PCR assay. The Illumina HiSeq System was used to sequence the amplified TCR beta libraries as 87-base-pair reads. As for the authors' bioinformatics: A later analysis counted some 74 million unique TCR beta chains across the 550 to 700 repertoires, and some 11 million of these chains were shared by at least two donors. Raw reads were error-corrected and collapsed into unique sequences by a nearest-neighbor algorithm in which closely related sequences were merged to remove PCR and sequencing errors. To assign V, D and J gene segments, CDR3 sequences were aligned to IMGT reference sequences. For a sequence to be retained, at least a six-nucleotide match to both a V gene segment and a J gene segment was required. Rearrangements were called productive when the CDR3 lacked stop codons and stayed in frame with V and J; all others were non-productive. CDR3 was defined by IMGT convention, running from the second conserved V-encoded cysteine to the conserved J-encoded phenylalanine. Sequences without an unambiguous match to a single V gene segment were excluded from the earlier analysis of approximately 560 of the donors. In an earlier analysis of some 590 of the donors, a V segment was called functional when productive rearrangements were above 56.7%, and segregating when the standard deviation between donors exceeded 5%. A statistical classification framework was built for diagnosing cytomegalovirus status from the catalog of TCR beta chain sequences. V and J gene assignment, in a later analysis, came from comparing TCR nucleotide sequences with IMGT/GENE-DB human TR gene sequences. Using the TCRdist pipeline, a later analysis assigned CDR3 sequences along with most-parsimonious VDJ recombination scenarios. A later analysis defined each TCR beta chain by its CDR3 amino acid sequence plus V-gene family, and excluded reads lacking a unique V-gene family. A later analysis removed 592 highly shared, low-generation-probability nucleotide sequences to deal with suspected cross-contamination and a sequencing artifact. In a later analysis, a clonal expansion index was calculated for each public chain from normalized within-repertoire ranks of inferred template counts. A later analysis computed generation probabilities with a VDJ recombination model fitted to out-of-frame rearrangements, and checked the results against IGoR. In a later analysis, hypergeometric tests were used to score TCR-TCR, TCR-HLA and TCR-CMV co-occurrence, with a repertoire-size bias correction applied to TCR pairs. False discovery rates were estimated in a later analysis by permuting HLA or CMV assignments 20 times. In a later analysis, co-occurring TCRs were grouped using DBSCAN, and TCRdist sequence similarity was added for clustering within HLA-allele-positive subsets. Repertoires with fewer than 30,000 or more than 120,000 public chains were left out of co-occurrence clustering, as were several repertoires with anomalous nucleotide sharing. The table was pulled from immuneACCESS by TCRdb, which kept in-frame rearrangements only. Such tables lose some clones; where checked, under half of the loss comes from unresolved V genes, and the rest has no known cause. That table supplies the V and J calls and clone size; D and trimming were determined from the DNA. This sample gives about 82,000 clones in total; around 70% of them show up just once. The biggest ten clones account for 6.2% of the sample.

Study-wide conclusions, independent of this receptor: In a later analysis, HLA-associated TCR beta chains showed more clonal expansion and lower generation probabilities than non-associated chains that were equally common. According to a later analysis, TCR association rates differed among HLA loci, with DRB1 alleles showing the most associated TCRs and HLA-C alleles showing the fewest. Presence/absence analyses assumed roughly uniform sequencing depth across donors, an assumption that may not hold. Most CMV-associated TCR beta chains appeared to be HLA-restricted in a later analysis, and the HLA associations seemed to be driven largely by CMV exposure. According to a later analysis, parvovirus B19, influenza, CMV and Epstein-Barr virus appeared linked to several top co-occurrence clusters. For the cohort, immune exposure information was limited to CMV serostatus. Because HLA typing was unavailable for some donors at each locus, only the typed subset was used in association tests. Over 15 rarely observed V segments, including chromosome 9 orphons, were excluded from the earlier analysis of several hundred of the donors because counts were too low. An earlier analysis of several hundred of the donors showed that most TCR beta V segments appeared in productive rearrangements either about 87% or about 30% of the time, which broadly matched IMGT annotations. Correlated functional status among segregating V segments might be attributable to linkage disequilibrium, but an unknown experimental factor could not be ruled out. A few of the identified cytomegalovirus-associated TCR beta chains were confirmed in vitro to be specific for cytomegalovirus antigens. According to the authors, the approach could potentially be generalized to other disease states and immunological phenotypes. A cluster of highly shared sequence variants was judged likely to be a technical artifact of the sequencing pipeline. A total of 150 or so TCR beta chains were listed by the study as associated with cytomegalovirus. A later analysis associated 15,000 to 20,000 TCR beta sequences with specific HLA alleles at a false discovery rate of 0.05. An association between a missense DCLRE1C variant and V-gene and J-gene trimming of TCR beta chains was found in a later genetic analysis and replicated in an independent cohort. The classifier was reported to diagnose cytomegalovirus status with high specificity and sensitivity in both the original and validation cohorts. Assigning TCR associations to individual alleles was difficult when HLA alleles, especially DR and DQ, strongly co-occurred. The cohort was sequenced for TCR beta chains only, and without alpha or paired-chain data the features that could be detected were limited. In a later genetic analysis, fewer N-insertions in productive TCRs were reported among donors in an Asian-associated ancestry cluster than the roughly 700-donor mean. A further reported finding was that TCR beta sequences accurately predicted the HLA-A and HLA-B alleles for most subjects in the first cohort. Most TCR sequences were observed very rarely across donors, whereas some public TCRs were present in many individuals. Because the 87-base-pair reads could not distinguish some IMGT-functional V segments, including TRBV6-2 and TRBV6-3, those segments were excluded.

This TCR was sampled from a woman between 45 and 60 years old in good health and CMV-seropositive. The sequence links TRBV2 to TRBJ2-4; 9 bases in the middle match TRBD2. Input material: PBMCs. The CDR3 here reads CASSEGVAGVRNIQYF. In nucleotides, the sequence is TGTGCCAGCAGTGAAGGAGTAGCGGGAGTTAGAAACATTCAGTACTTC.